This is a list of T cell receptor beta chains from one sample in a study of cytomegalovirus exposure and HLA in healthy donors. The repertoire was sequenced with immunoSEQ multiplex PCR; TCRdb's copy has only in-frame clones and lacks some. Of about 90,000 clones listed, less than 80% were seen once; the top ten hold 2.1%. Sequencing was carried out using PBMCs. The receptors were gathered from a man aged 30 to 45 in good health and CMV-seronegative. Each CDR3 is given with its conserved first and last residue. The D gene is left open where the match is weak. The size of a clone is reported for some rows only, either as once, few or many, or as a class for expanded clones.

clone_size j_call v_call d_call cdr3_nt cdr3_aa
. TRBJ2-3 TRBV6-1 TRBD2 TGTGCCAGCAGTGGGTCGCATAGCGGGGGCACAGATACGCAGTATTTT CASSGSHSGGTDTQYF
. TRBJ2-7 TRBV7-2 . TGTGCCAGCAGATCTACAGGTGGGGAGCAGTACTTC CASRSTGGEQYF
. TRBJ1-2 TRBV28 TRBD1 TGTGCCAGCAGTTCAACGACAGGGCCCTCGGGTGGCTACACCTTC CASSSTTGPSGGYTF
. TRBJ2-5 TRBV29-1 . TGCAGCGTTGAATTTTTCCTAGCGTCCCAAGAGACCCAGTACTTC CSVEFFLASQETQYF
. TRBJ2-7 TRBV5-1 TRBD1 TGCGCCAGCAGCTTATGGCAGGGGGACTACGAGCAGTACTTC CASSLWQGDYEQYF
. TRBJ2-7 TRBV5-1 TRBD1 TGCGCCAGCAGGGGGACCGGGACAGGGGGCGCGTTGGTCCAGGGCGAGCAGTACTTC CASRGTGTGGALVQGEQYF
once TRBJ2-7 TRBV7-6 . TGTGCCAGCAGCTTTCATAGCTCCTACGAGCAGTACTTC CASSFHSSYEQYF
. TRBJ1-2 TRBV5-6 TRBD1 TGTGCCAGCAGCTTCGGACAGGGGAACTATGGCTACACCTTC CASSFGQGNYGYTF
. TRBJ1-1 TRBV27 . TGTGCCAGCAGCCTAAACGGGGGGAACACTGAAGCTTTCTTT CASSLNGGNTEAFF
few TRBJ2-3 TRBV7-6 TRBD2 TGTGCCAGCAGCCCGGGAGGTGGTCCCTTAATCGATACGCAGTATTTT CASSPGGGPLIDTQYF
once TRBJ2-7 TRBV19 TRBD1 TGTGCCAGTAGTAGCGCCCCGGGACAGACATCCAACAATTTCTACGAGCAGTACTTC CASSSAPGQTSNNFYEQYF
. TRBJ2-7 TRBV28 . TGTGCCAGCAGTCTTGCCTACGAGCAGTACTTC CASSLAYEQYF
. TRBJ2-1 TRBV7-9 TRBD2 TGTGCCAGCAGTAGGACTAGCGGGAGTGGGTTCTTC CASSRTSGSGFF
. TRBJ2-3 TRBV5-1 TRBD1 TGCGCCAGCAGCTTGGTTGGACAGGGAGCCGGAGATACGCAGTATTTT CASSLVGQGAGDTQYF
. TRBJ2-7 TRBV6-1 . TGTGCCAGCAGTGATAGAGCACTACCAGCCTACGAGCAGTACTTC CASSDRALPAYEQYF
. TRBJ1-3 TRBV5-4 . TGTGCCAGCAGCCTGGACGGTTCTGGAAACACCATATATTTT CASSLDGSGNTIYF
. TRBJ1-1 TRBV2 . TGTGCCAGCAGGTTAGGGGACACTGAAGCTTTCTTT CASRLGDTEAFF
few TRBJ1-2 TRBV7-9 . TGTGCCAGCAGCTTACCCGCTAACTATGGCTACACCTTC CASSLPANYGYTF
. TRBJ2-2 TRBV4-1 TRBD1 TGCGCCAGCAGCCTCGTTGACAGGGGGTCCGGGGAGCTGTTTTTT CASSLVDRGSGELFF
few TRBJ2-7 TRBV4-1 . TGCGCCAGCAGCCGACAGGGACTAGCCTACGAGCAGTACTTC CASSRQGLAYEQYF
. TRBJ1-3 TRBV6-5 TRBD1 TGTGCCAGCAGACCAGGGGGAGGCCCTGGAAACACCATATATTTT CASRPGGGPGNTIYF
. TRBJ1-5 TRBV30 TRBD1 TGTGCCTGGAGTGTATCCCGAACCTTGGGGACAGGGGCTATAATGAATCAGCCCCAGCATTTT CAWSVSRTLGTGAIMNQPQHF
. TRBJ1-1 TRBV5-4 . TGTGCCAGCAGCCACTACGGGACTCACGAGACTGAAGCTTTCTTT CASSHYGTHETEAFF
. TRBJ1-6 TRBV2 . TGTGCCAGTACGAGAGATTATAATTCACCCCTCCACTTT CASTRDYNSPLHF
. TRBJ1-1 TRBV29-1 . TGCAGCGCCCCGGAAGCTTTCTTT CSAPEAFF
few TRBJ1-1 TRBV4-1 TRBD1 TGCGCCAGCAGGAAAGAGGGACAGCCGAACACTGAAGCTTTCTTT CASRKEGQPNTEAFF
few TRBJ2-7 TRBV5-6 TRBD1 TGTGCCAGCGTCAGACAGGGGCACGAGCAGTACTTC CASVRQGHEQYF
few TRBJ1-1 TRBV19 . TGTGCCAGTAGTATTGAACCGGGACATAGATTGTCTTTCTTT CASSIEPGHRLSFF
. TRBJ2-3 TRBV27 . TGTGCCAGCAGTTTAGAAGGGGAATACACAGATACGCAGTATTTT CASSLEGEYTDTQYF
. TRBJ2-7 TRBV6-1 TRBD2 TGTGCCAGCAGTGCTCCTCCCGGGACTAGATTTTCCTACGAGCAGTACTTC CASSAPPGTRFSYEQYF
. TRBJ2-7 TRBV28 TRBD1 TGTGCCAGCAGTTCCCTACGACAGGGCCAGATCGAGCAGTACTTC CASSSLRQGQIEQYF
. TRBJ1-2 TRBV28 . TGTGCCAGCAGTTTGAGCCAGGTGATTTTTGGGGGCTACACCTTC CASSLSQVIFGGYTF
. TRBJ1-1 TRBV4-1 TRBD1 TGCGCCAGCAGCCTAAGACAGGGGGTCACTGAAGCTTTCTTT CASSLRQGVTEAFF
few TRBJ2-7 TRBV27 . TGTGCCAGCAGCATCGGACACTACTCCTACGAGCAGTACTTC CASSIGHYSYEQYF
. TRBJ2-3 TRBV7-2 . TGTGCCAGCAGCCGTACTTGGAGCAATACGCAGTATTTT CASSRTWSNTQYF
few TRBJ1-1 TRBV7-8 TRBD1 TGTGCCAGCAGCCCCTTACTACAGGGGGCGAGGACTGAAGCTTTCTTT CASSPLLQGARTEAFF
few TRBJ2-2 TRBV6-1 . TGTGCCAGCAGCCGGTCAGGGACTAACACCGGGGAGCTGTTTTTT CASSRSGTNTGELFF
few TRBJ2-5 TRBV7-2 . TGTGCCAGCAGCTTAGGGAGGGGGGGTGGGACCCAGTACTTC CASSLGRGGGTQYF
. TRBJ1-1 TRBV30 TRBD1 TGTGCCTGGAGTGGGTCAGATACAGGGGCCAACACTGAAGCTTTCTTT CAWSGSDTGANTEAFF
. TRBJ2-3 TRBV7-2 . TGTGCCAGCAGCTCGACTAGCACAGATACGCAGTATTTT CASSSTSTDTQYF
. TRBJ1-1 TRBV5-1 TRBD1 TGCGCCAGCAGCTCTGGACAGGGGGCAGGGGGAAACACTGAAGCTTTCTTT CASSSGQGAGGNTEAFF
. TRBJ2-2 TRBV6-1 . TGTGCCAGCAGTGAATCTCCGGTGAACACCGGGGAGCTGTTTTTT CASSESPVNTGELFF